The 26 T cell receptor beta chains presented below share a single source sample, sequenced in a study of radiation and T cells in renal cell carcinoma. The assay was immunoSEQ multiplex PCR, and TCRdb's table has in-frame clones only and misses some. There are some 80,000 clones in the sample; approximately 87% occur only once, and approximately 2.4% lies in the top ten. This sample's time point: blood 4 weeks post-SBRT, at nephrectomy. The sample's treatment: 15 Gy SBRT to primary tumor, nephrectomy 4 weeks later. Source: blood, taken from a patient whose treatment included radiotherapy and nephrectomy. All receptors come from a woman aged 55 to 70 with renal cell carcinoma.

The chain joins TRBV15 to TRBJ1-5; D possibly corresponds to TRBD1 (5 bases). The CDR3 runs 14 residues. The V gene lost 2 bases and the J gene lost 11 bases, with 16 bases spanning the gap. CDR1 is LNHNV, CDR2 YYDKDF, per germline (reference sequence). For the CDR3, the DNA is TGTGCCACCAGCAGACTAGATTCCGGGGGTGCCCAGCATTTT. It encodes CATSRLDSGGAQHF.

The chain employs TRBV11-1 and TRBJ1-2; 8 bases agree with TRBD1. This CDR3 contains 14 residues. CDR1 is SGHAT, CDR2 FQDESV, per germline (reference sequence). V lost 4 bases to trimming and J lost 4 bases; unmatched junction nucleotides: 5. CDR3 protein: CASSYGQGAYGYTF. The CDR3 DNA sequence: TGTGCCAGCAGCTACGGCCAGGGGGCCTATGGCTACACCTTC.

The chain couples TRBV5-1 to TRBJ2-7; maybe TRBD2 (5 bases). V lost 5 bases and J 2 bases, leaving 11 bases between the germline ends. CDR3 size: 13 residues. Germline V CDR1 and CDR2: SGHRS, YFSETQ. CDR3 coding DNA: TGCGCCAGCAGGATAAGCGGAGCCTACGAGCAGTACTTC. This sequence encodes CASRISGAYEQYF.

This chain connects TRBV6-5 to TRBJ1-1; D is ambiguous. Germline assignment: CDR1 MNHEY and CDR2 SVGAGI. The CDR3 consists of 14 residues. V was pared by 0 bases and J by 1 base, with 6 bases between. The CDR3 DNA follows: TGTGCCAGCAGTTACTCGTTTGGGAACACTGAAGCTTTCTTT. It yields the protein CASSYSFGNTEAFF.

This clone was recorded once. This chain links TRBV4-2 with TRBJ2-7; D call uncertain. The CDR3 has 13 residues. V lost 5 bases and J 0 bases, leaving 8 bases between the germline ends. Germline loops: CDR1 LGHNA, CDR2 YNFKEQ. CDR3 sequence (DNA): TGTGCCAGCAGCATGATTTCCTCCTACGAGCAGTACTTC. As protein: CASSMISSYEQYF.

V is TRBV7-3 and J is TRBJ2-7; no clear D. The CDR3 spans 15 residues. The germline gives CDR1 SGHTA, CDR2 FQGTGA. V was pared by 3 bases and J by 3 bases, with 15 bases between. The CDR3 is CASSLEGSGFYEQYF. DNA of the CDR3: TGTGCCAGCAGCTTGGAAGGATCCGGTTTCTACGAGCAGTACTTC. The full variable domain, completed using reference TRBV7-3 and TRBJ2-7, is GAGVSQTPSNKVTEKGKYVELRCDPISGHTALYWYRQSLGQGPEFLIYFQGTGAADDSGLPNDRFFAVRPEGSVSTLKIQRTERGDSAVYLCASSLEGSGFYEQYFGPGTRLTVT.

V gene TRBV6-1 combines with J gene TRBJ1-5; TRBD1 matches at 7 bases. Germline trimming cut 11 bases from V and 8 bases from J; bases unmatched to any gene: 12. The CDR3 totals 13 residues. Looked up from germline, CDR1 is MNHNS and CDR2 is SASEGT. Here the CDR3 DNA reads TGTGCCTCCCTTGTACACAGGGGTGAGCCCCAGCATTTT. Protein product: CASLVHRGEPQHF.

This chain connects TRBV9 to TRBJ2-5; D not resolved. This CDR3 has 16 residues. Trimming cost V 0 bases and J 5 bases, with 17 bases left between them. Per the germline V gene, CDR1 is SGDLS and CDR2 is YYNGEE. The CDR3 sequence: CASSVEAGNLRETQYF. The CDR3 nucleotides are TGTGCCAGCAGCGTAGAGGCAGGCAACCTAAGGGAGACCCAGTACTTC.

The chain couples TRBV28 to TRBJ1-1, with a possible D match to TRBD1 (6 bases). V was shortened by 7 bases and J by 5 bases, with 11 bases between the two germline ends. The CDR3 extends over 12 amino acids. Germline CDR1 reads MDHEN; CDR2 reads SYDVKM. The CDR3 sequence: CASNLQGTEAFF. In DNA, the CDR3 is TGTGCCAGCAACTTACAGGGTACTGAAGCTTTCTTT.

V and J are TRBV28 and TRBJ2-2, with D possibly matching TRBD1 (5 bases). The CDR3 loop spans 16 amino acids. Trimming removed 0 bases from V and 5 bases from J, with 13 bases in between. CDR1 MDHEN and CDR2 SYDVKM come from the germline V gene. CDR3 residues: CASSLWLSGSTGELFF. The CDR3 nucleotides read TGTGCCAGCAGTTTATGGTTATCAGGGTCGACCGGGGAGCTGTTTTTT.

This chain uses TRBV6-4 with TRBJ2-7; D unclear. The V gene's germline CDR1 is MRHNA and CDR2 SNTAGT. The CDR3 extends over 11 amino acids. The V and J ends lost 6 bases and 3 bases respectively, with 6 bases between them. The CDR3 DNA reads TGTGCCAGCAGCAAGTTCTACGAGCAGTACTTC. Its translation: CASSKFYEQYF.

The V call is TRBV5-1, the J call TRBJ2-2; no firm D call. The V end was cut by 0 bases, the J end by 2 bases, with 5 bases between. The CDR3 is 14 residues long. The V gene's germline CDR1 is SGHRS and CDR2 YFSETQ. Here the CDR3 reads CASSLELNTGELFF. DNA for the CDR3: TGCGCCAGCAGCTTGGAACTCAACACCGGGGAGCTGTTTTTT.

This clone was seen a single time. The chain links TRBV10-3 to TRBJ2-5, with D uncertain. The DNA end favors TRBJ2-7, so the J call may be wrong. The germline V gene encodes CDR1 ENHRY and CDR2 SYGVKD. The CDR3 consists of 12 residues. CDR3 sequence (DNA): TGTGCCATCAGTGAGACGGCCTACGAGCAGTACTTC. Encoded protein: CAISETAYEQYF.

The V and J genes are TRBV7-9 and TRBJ1-2; 9 positions agree with TRBD1. The J segment lost 8 bases and the V segment lost 1 base, leaving 5 bases of the junction unmatched. This CDR3 contains 14 residues. The germline V gene has CDR1 SEHNR and CDR2 FQNEAQ (reference sequence). CDR3 in amino acids: CASSLGDREGGYTF. The CDR3 bases are TGTGCCAGCAGCTTAGGGGACAGGGAAGGAGGCTACACCTTC.

A few counts support this clone. V usage is TRBV27 and J usage is TRBJ2-7; D is unresolved. Trimming stripped 5 bases from V and 3 bases from J, with 5 bases between. Germline CDR1 reads MNHEY; CDR2 reads SMNVEV (reference sequence). CDR3 length: 11 amino acids. CDR3 sequence (DNA): TGTGCCAGCAGTCTGGGCTACGAGCAGTACTTC. It specifies CASSLGYEQYF.

The chain links TRBV13 to TRBJ2-7, with 12 bases matching TRBD2. Germline CDR1 PRHDT, CDR2 FYEKMQ (reference sequence). The CDR3 extends over 15 amino acids. V trimming: 4 bases; J trimming: 0 bases; junction bases outside the gene matches: 1. The CDR3 here is CASSSGLAGSYEQYF. CDR3 in DNA: TGTGCCAGCAGCTCGGGACTAGCGGGCTCCTACGAGCAGTACTTC. Supplemented by reference TRBV13 and TRBJ2-7, the full variable domain reads AAGVIQSPRHLIKEKRETATLKCYPIPRHDTVYWYQQGPGQDPQFLISFYEKMQSDKGSIPDRFSAQQFSDYHSELNMSSLELGDSALYFCASSSGLAGSYEQYFGPGTRLTVT.

This chain links TRBV19 with TRBJ2-7; TRBD2 agrees at 9 bases. The CDR3 runs 16 residues. From germline, CDR1 is LNHDA and CDR2 SQIVND (reference sequence). V lost 0 bases to trimming and J lost 4 bases; unmatched junction nucleotides: 7. In DNA, the CDR3 is TGTGCCAGTAGTATAGACCTTAGCGGGAGTGGGTACGAGCAGTACTTC. Protein: CASSIDLSGSGYEQYF. The variable domain in full, with the rest retrieved from reference TRBV19 and TRBJ2-7, is DGGITQSPKYLFRKEGQNVTLSCEQNLNHDAMYWYRQDPGQGLRLIYYSQIVNDFQKGDIAEGYSVSREKKESFPLTVTSAQKNPTAFYLCASSIDLSGSGYEQYFGPGTRLTVT.

There are a few counts of this clone. This chain uses TRBV2 with TRBJ2-7, with 8 bases lining up with TRBD1. The CDR3 consists of 15 residues. CDR1 and CDR2 from the germline V gene are SNHLY and FYNNEI. The ends lost 5 bases at V and 5 bases at J; junction bases unmatched: 11. CDR3 sequence: CASSQTGALGDEQYF. In nucleotides, the CDR3 is TGTGCCAGCAGTCAGACAGGGGCCCTGGGGGACGAGCAGTACTTC.

V usage is TRBV28 and J usage is TRBJ1-1, with D uncertain. The CDR3 is 13 amino acids. Trimming took 6 bases from V and 10 from J, leaving 18 bases between them. Germline-derived CDR1 and CDR2 are MDHEN and SYDVKM. The CDR3 nucleotides read TGTGCCAGCAGGAAACTGCGGGAGGGTGGAGCTTTCTTT. Its protein product is CASRKLREGGAFF.

This clone was observed a few times. The V gene is TRBV10-1, the J gene TRBJ1-1; D is perhaps TRBD1 (6 bases). Germline lookup yields CDR1 WNHNN and CDR2 SYGVQD (reference sequence). Trimming took 6 bases from V and 4 from J, leaving 9 bases between them. The CDR3 has 12 residues. The CDR3 is CASRGRGTEAFF. The CDR3 nucleotides are TGCGCCAGCAGAGGCAGGGGCACTGAAGCTTTCTTT.

This chain uses TRBV9 with TRBJ2-5; D tentatively reads TRBD1 or TRBD2 (7 bases each). The CDR3 spans 16 residues. CDR1 SGDLS and CDR2 YYNGEE come from the germline V gene. Trimming removed 0 bases at V and 0 bases at J, with 12 bases between. This chain's CDR3 is CASSVAGGQYQETQYF. In DNA, the CDR3 is TGTGCCAGCAGCGTAGCGGGGGGACAGTACCAAGAGACCCAGTACTTC.

This chain uses TRBV11-2 with TRBJ1-6; D is ambiguous. The V end was cut by 5 bases, the J end by 5 bases, with 19 bases between. Germline V gene sequence: CDR1 SGHAT, CDR2 FQNNGV. The CDR3 loop spans 17 amino acids. The CDR3 here is CASSRRLRTENNSPLHF. Here the CDR3 DNA reads TGTGCCAGCAGCAGGAGGCTAAGGACGGAGAATAATTCACCCCTCCACTTT.

The chain employs TRBV28 and TRBJ2-7, with a weak D call TRBD2 (5 bases). V was trimmed by 8 bases and J by 1 base, leaving 12 bases between them. The germline V gene has CDR1 MDHEN and CDR2 SYDVKM. The CDR3 runs to 13 residues. CDR3 in DNA: TGTGCCAGCGGGCGGGCCGCATCCTACGAGCAGTACTTC. It translates to CASGRAASYEQYF. The full variable domain, in which reference TRBV28 and TRBJ2-7 provide the parts outside the CDR3, is DVKVTQSSRYLVKRTGEKVFLECVQDMDHENMFWYRQDPGLGLRLIYFSYDVKMKEKGDIPEGYSVSREKKERFSLILESASTNQTSMYLCASGRAASYEQYFGPGTRLTVT.

This clone was seen once. The chain uses TRBV7-2 and TRBJ1-2; TRBD1 might be the D (5 bases). V lost 5 bases and J 4 bases, leaving 17 bases between the germline ends. The germline V gene encodes CDR1 SGHTA and CDR2 FQGNSA. The length of the CDR3 is 15 residues. CDR3 in amino acids: CASSAWSGQSYGYTF. CDR3 DNA: TGTGCCAGCAGCGCATGGTCGGGGCAGTCCTATGGCTACACCTTC.

The chain couples TRBV18 to TRBJ1-1; D gene ambiguous. Looked up from germline, CDR1 is KGHSH and CDR2 is LQKENI. CDR3 length equals 15 residues. The ends were cut back, 3 bases at V and 2 bases at J, with 13 bases in the middle. CDR3 nucleotide sequence: TGTGCCAGCTCACCCCGTCCCCGACTTAACACTGAAGCTTTCTTT. It translates to CASSPRPRLNTEAFF.

The chain is built from TRBV27 and TRBJ2-2; 7 positions agree with TRBD1. The V segment lost 5 bases and the J segment 6 bases; nucleotides outside the gene matches: 12. The CDR3 contains 16 residues. From germline, CDR1 is MNHEY and CDR2 SMNVEV (reference sequence). CDR3: CASSLSVRGRSGELFF. The CDR3 coding sequence is TGTGCCAGCAGTCTCTCGGTGAGGGGGCGTTCCGGGGAGCTGTTTTTT.